Below, 15 T cell receptor beta chains from the same sample are listed, as sequenced in a study of blood T cell repertoires in COVID-19. TCRdb's copy holds only in-frame clones and misses some; the assay was immunoSEQ multiplex PCR. This sample carries roughly 400,000 clones, about 90% of them seen once, and the ten largest clones take 1.7%. The sample was PBMCs or T cells enriched from blood (not recorded which). The source of these receptors is a woman aged 25 to 39 who had recovered from COVID-19.

V usage is TRBV5-1 and J usage is TRBJ1-1, with D possibly matching TRBD1 (5 bases). CDR1 is SGHRS and CDR2 is YFSETQ in the germline V gene. V was pared by 0 bases and J by 5 bases, with 17 bases between. This CDR3 is built from 16 residues. In nucleotides, the CDR3 is TGCGCCAGCAGCTTGGGGGCACCAAGGGGAACGACTGAAGCTTTCTTT. Its protein product is CASSLGAPRGTTEAFF.

The rearrangement uses TRBV7-9 and TRBJ1-1; tentatively, D is TRBD1 (5 bases). Trimming took off 5 bases at V and 9 bases at J, with 19 bases between the two ends. Per germline, CDR1 SEHNR and CDR2 FQNEAQ (reference sequence). This CDR3 contains 14 residues. The DNA for the CDR3 is TGTGCCAGCAGCCCTCACGTTCAGGGAATCAAAGCTTTCTTT. It is translated as CASSPHVQGIKAFF.

The J gene is TRBJ2-1, the V gene TRBV4-2; perhaps TRBD1 as D (5 bases). This CDR3 has 13 residues. V was cut by 0 bases and J by 8 bases, with 8 bases left in between. CDR1 is LGHNA, CDR2 YNFKEQ, per germline. The CDR3 DNA reads TGTGCCAGCAGCCAAGAGGGGCCGGATGAGCAGTTCTTC. Its translation is CASSQEGPDEQFF.

This clone was seen once. V gene TRBV19 combines with J gene TRBJ2-3; 12 nucleotides agree with TRBD2. The CDR3 sequence is 17 residues long. Germline assignment: CDR1 LNHDA and CDR2 SQIVND (reference sequence). The J segment lost 1 base and the V segment lost 3 bases, leaving 5 bases of the junction unmatched. The CDR3 sequence: CASSMASGGVGTDTQYF. The CDR3 DNA sequence: TGTGCCAGTAGTATGGCTAGCGGGGGGGTGGGCACAGATACGCAGTATTTT.

This chain joins TRBV10-3 and TRBJ2-2; possible D gene TRBD2, 6 bases. There are 12 residues in the CDR3. Trimming shortened V by 11 bases and J by 7 bases, and 14 bases separated the two germline ends. Germline assignment: CDR1 ENHRY and CDR2 SYGVKD. The CDR3 bases are TGTGCCTTCCTCCGGGAGAGCGGGGAGCTGTTTTTT. This sequence encodes CAFLRESGELFF.

The chain uses TRBV6-6 and TRBJ2-5; 10 bases are a match to TRBD1. Germline assignment: CDR1 MNHNY and CDR2 SVGAGI (reference sequence). J lost 4 bases, V lost 6 bases, and 5 bases had no gene match. The CDR3 length is 14 residues. CDR3 amino acids: CASRGTGATETQYF. CDR3 nucleotide sequence: TGTGCCAGCAGAGGGACAGGGGCTACAGAGACCCAGTACTTC.

This clone was counted between two and nine times. The V and J genes are TRBV20-1 and TRBJ2-1; possibly TRBD2 for D (5 bases). Trimming left V 1 base short and J 10 bases short, with 5 bases between. Germline CDR1 is DFQATT and CDR2 is SNEGSKA (reference sequence). The CDR3 runs 10 residues. The CDR3 reads CSARGGEQFF. CDR3 in DNA: TGCAGTGCTAGAGGCGGGGAGCAGTTCTTC.

V is TRBV5-1 and J is TRBJ1-4, with 10 bases that match TRBD1. This CDR3 is built from 19 residues. V dropped 4 bases and J dropped 6; count of bases not matched to a gene: 18. CDR1 and CDR2 from the germline V gene are SGHRS and YFSETQ. The CDR3 spells CASSLGRDRGRAFDEKLFF. The CDR3 bases are TGCGCCAGCAGCCTCGGACGGGACAGGGGCCGAGCCTTTGATGAAAAACTGTTTTTT.

V usage is TRBV7-9 and J usage is TRBJ2-5; the D gene is possibly TRBD2 (5 bases). The V gene's germline CDR1 is SEHNR and CDR2 FQNEAQ (reference sequence). This CDR3 comprises 14 residues. Trimming removed 5 bases at V and 2 bases at J, with 12 bases between. CDR3 in amino acids: CASSTKLGQETQYF. DNA of the CDR3: TGTGCCAGCAGCACCAAACTAGGGCAAGAGACCCAGTACTTC.

The chain combines TRBV7-3 with TRBJ1-5; D perhaps matches TRBD1 (5 bases). The CDR3 extends over 13 amino acids. The germline gives CDR1 SGHTA, CDR2 FQGTGA. Trimming stripped 4 bases from V and 2 bases from J, with 6 bases between. DNA of the CDR3: TGTGCCAGCAGCTCACAGGGCAATCAGCCCCAGCATTTT. This sequence encodes CASSSQGNQPQHF.

V is TRBV10-3 and J is TRBJ2-7; 10 bases map to TRBD1. The CDR3 is made up of 13 amino acids. Unmatched junction bases numbered 6, after V lost 10 bases and J lost 3 bases. Germline V CDR1 and CDR2: ENHRY, SYGVKD. The CDR3 region is CATLRDRGYEQYF. The CDR3 region has the DNA TGTGCCACTCTAAGGGACAGGGGCTACGAGCAGTACTTC.

This rearrangement joins TRBV7-8 to TRBJ2-7; D is perhaps TRBD2 (5 bases). CDR1 is SGHVS and CDR2 is FQNEAQ in the germline V gene. V was clipped by 6 bases and J by 2 bases, with 11 bases between them. There are 13 residues in the CDR3. In DNA form, the CDR3 reads TGTGCCAGCAGTCGACGGGGAACCTACGAGCAGTACTTC. Translating it yields CASSRRGTYEQYF.

The CDR3 spells CASSSSTDTQYF. CDR3 in DNA: TGTGCCAGCTCGTCAAGCACAGATACGCAGTATTTT. J is TRBJ2-3 and V is TRBV18; D unclear. The CDR3 has 12 residues. V was shortened by 6 bases and J by 0 bases, with 4 bases between the two germline ends. Germline V gene lookup returns CDR1 KGHSH and CDR2 LQKENI.

In nucleotides, the CDR3 is TGTGCCAGCAGTTTATCCTTGGGGGCCGCTTCGAACACCGGGGAGCTGTTTTTT. Encoded protein: CASSLSLGAASNTGELFF. The chain uses TRBV27 and TRBJ2-2; D might be TRBD1 (6 bases). V lost 0 bases to trimming and J lost 0 bases, with 14 bases between them. Germline V gene data show CDR1 as MNHEY and CDR2 as SMNVEV (reference sequence). This CDR3 is 18 amino acids long.

The V call is TRBV5-6, the J call TRBJ2-7, with TRBD1 matching 8 bases. The J segment lost 2 bases and the V segment lost 4 bases, leaving 8 bases of the junction unmatched. The CDR3 extends over 15 amino acids. Germline V gives CDR1 SGHDT, CDR2 YYEEEE. CDR3 sequence (DNA): TGTGCCAGCAGCCCGGAGGACAGGGACACCTACGAGCAGTACTTC. It is translated as CASSPEDRDTYEQYF.